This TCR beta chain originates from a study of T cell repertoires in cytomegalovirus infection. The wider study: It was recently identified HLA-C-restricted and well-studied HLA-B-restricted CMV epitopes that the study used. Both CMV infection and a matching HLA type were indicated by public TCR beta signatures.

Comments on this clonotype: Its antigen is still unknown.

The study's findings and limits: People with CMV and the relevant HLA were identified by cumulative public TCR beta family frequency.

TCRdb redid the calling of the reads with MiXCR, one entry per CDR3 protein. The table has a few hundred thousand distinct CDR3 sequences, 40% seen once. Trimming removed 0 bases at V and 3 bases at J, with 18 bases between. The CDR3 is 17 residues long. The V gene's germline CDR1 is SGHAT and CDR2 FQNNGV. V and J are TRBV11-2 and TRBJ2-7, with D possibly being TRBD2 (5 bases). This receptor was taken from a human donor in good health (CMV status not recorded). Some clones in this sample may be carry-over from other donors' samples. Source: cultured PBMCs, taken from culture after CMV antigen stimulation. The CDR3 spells CASSLDLSDSGLYEQYF. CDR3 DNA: TGTGCCAGCAGCTTAGACCTATCCGACTCAGGACTCTACGAGCAGTACTTC.